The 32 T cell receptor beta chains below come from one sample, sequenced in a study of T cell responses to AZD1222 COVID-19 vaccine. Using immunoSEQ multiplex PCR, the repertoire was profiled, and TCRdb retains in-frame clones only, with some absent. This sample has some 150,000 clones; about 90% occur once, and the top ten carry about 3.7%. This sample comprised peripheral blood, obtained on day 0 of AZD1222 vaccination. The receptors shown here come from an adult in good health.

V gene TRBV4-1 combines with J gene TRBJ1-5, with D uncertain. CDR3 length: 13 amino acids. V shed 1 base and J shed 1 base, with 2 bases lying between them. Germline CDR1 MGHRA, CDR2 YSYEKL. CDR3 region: CASSQVSNQPQHF. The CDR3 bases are TGCGCCAGCAGCCAAGTGAGCAATCAGCCCCAGCATTTT.

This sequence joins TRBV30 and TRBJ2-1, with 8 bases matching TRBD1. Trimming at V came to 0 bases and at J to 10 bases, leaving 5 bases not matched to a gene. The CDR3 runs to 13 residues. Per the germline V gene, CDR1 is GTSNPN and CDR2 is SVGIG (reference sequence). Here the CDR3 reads CAWSVRGTGEQFF. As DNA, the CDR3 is TGTGCCTGGAGTGTACGGGGGACAGGAGAGCAGTTCTTC.

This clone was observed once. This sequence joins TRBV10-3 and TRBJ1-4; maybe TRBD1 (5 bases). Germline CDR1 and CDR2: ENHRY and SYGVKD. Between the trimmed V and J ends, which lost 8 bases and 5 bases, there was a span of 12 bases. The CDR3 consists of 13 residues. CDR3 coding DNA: TGTGCCATCCAACGGGGGGGGAATGAAAAACTGTTTTTT. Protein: CAIQRGGNEKLFF.

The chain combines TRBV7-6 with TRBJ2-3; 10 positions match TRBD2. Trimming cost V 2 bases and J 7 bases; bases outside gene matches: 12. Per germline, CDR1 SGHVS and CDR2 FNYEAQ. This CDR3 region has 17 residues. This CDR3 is CASSLTHTSGVRNTQYF. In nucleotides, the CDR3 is TGTGCCAGCAGCTTAACCCACACTAGCGGGGTGAGGAATACGCAGTATTTT.

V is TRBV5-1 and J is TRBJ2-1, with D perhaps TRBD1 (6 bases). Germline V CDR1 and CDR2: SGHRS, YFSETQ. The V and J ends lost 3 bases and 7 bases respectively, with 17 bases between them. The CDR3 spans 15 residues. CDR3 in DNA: TGCGCCAGCAGCTCGACAGGTTTTGGGGCGAATGAGCAGTTCTTC. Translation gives CASSSTGFGANEQFF.

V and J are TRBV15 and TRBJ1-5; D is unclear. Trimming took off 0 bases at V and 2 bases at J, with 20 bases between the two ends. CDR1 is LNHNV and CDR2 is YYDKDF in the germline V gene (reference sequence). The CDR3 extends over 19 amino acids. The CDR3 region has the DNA TGTGCCACCAGCAGAGATGGGCGTGAGGGAGTCGGGGGCAATCAGCCCCAGCATTTT. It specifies CATSRDGREGVGGNQPQHF.

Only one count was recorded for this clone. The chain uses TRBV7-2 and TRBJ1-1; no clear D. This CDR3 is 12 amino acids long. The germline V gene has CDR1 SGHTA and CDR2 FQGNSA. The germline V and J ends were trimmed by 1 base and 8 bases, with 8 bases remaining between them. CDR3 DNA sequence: TGTGCCAGCAGCTTAGAATCCGGGGAAGCTTTCTTT. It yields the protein CASSLESGEAFF.

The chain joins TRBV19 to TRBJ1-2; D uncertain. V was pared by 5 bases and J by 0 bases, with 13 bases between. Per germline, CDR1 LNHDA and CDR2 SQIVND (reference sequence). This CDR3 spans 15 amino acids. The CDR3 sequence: CASSPKAQTNYGYTF. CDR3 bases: TGTGCCAGTAGTCCGAAGGCGCAGACTAACTATGGCTACACCTTC.

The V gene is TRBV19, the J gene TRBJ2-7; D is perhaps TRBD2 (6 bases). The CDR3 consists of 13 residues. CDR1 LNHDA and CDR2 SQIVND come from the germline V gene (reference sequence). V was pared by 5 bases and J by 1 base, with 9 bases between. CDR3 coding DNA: TGTGCCAGTAGTGGAGGGAGGTCCTACGAGCAGTACTTC. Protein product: CASSGGRSYEQYF.

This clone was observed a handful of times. The CDR3 protein is CASSLLPSEQYF. As DNA, the CDR3 is TGTGCCAGCAGTCTACTCCCCAGTGAGCAGTACTTC. The chain combines TRBV2 with TRBJ2-7; D is unclear. The CDR3 totals 12 residues. Germline CDR1 SNHLY, CDR2 FYNNEI. The germline V and J ends were trimmed by 5 bases and 7 bases, with 12 bases remaining between them.

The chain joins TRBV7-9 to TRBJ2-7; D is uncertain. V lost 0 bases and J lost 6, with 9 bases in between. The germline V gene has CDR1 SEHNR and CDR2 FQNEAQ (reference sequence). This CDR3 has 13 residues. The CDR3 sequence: CASSLAVGLEQYF. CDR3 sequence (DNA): TGTGCCAGCAGCTTAGCGGTAGGGCTCGAGCAGTACTTC.

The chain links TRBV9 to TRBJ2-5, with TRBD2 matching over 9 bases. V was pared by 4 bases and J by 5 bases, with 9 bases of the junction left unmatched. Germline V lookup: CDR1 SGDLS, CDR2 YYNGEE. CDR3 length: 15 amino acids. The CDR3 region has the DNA TGTGCCAGCAGCTCAATAGCGGGAGAGGGTGAGACCCAGTACTTC. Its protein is CASSSIAGEGETQYF.

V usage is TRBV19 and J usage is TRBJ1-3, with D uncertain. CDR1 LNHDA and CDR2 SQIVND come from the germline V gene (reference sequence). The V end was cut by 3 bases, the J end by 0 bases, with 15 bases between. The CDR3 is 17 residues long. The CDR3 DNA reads TGTGCCAGTAGTATCCCGTCCGACTGGAGCTCTGGAAACACCATATATTTT. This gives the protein CASSIPSDWSSGNTIYF. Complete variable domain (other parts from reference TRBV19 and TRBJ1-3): DGGITQSPKYLFRKEGQNVTLSCEQNLNHDAMYWYRQDPGQGLRLIYYSQIVNDFQKGDIAEGYSVSREKKESFPLTVTSAQKNPTAFYLCASSIPSDWSSGNTIYFGEGSWLTVV.

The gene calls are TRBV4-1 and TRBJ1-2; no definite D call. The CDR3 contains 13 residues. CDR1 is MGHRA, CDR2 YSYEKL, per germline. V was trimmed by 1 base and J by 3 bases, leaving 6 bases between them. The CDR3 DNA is TGCGCCAGCAGCCAAGGAGGAGACTATGGCTACACCTTC. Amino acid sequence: CASSQGGDYGYTF.

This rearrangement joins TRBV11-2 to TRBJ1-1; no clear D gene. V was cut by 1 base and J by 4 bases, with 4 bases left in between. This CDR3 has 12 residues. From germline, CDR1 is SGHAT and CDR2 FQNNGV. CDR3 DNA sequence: TGTGCCAGCAGCTTAGGTCGCACTGAAGCTTTCTTT. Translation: CASSLGRTEAFF.

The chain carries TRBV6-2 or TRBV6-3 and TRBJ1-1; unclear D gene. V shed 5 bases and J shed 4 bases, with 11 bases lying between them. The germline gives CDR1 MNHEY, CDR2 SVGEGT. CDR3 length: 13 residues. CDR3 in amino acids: CASSLPVGTEAFF. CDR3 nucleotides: TGTGCCAGCAGTCTACCTGTGGGCACTGAAGCTTTCTTT.

This CDR3 is CSGRDASWNEQFF. The CDR3 region has the DNA TGCAGCGGCCGGGACGCCTCTTGGAATGAGCAGTTCTTC. The V gene is TRBV29-1, the J gene TRBJ2-1; D might be TRBD1 or TRBD2, each matching 5 bases. The V gene's germline CDR1 is SQVTM and CDR2 ANQGSEA. Trimming shortened V by 7 bases and J by 7 bases, and 17 bases separated the two germline ends. The CDR3 sequence is 13 residues long.

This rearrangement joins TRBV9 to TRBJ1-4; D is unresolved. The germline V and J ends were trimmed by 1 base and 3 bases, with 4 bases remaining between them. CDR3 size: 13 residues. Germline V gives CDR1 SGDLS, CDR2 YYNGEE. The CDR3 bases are TGTGCCAGCAGCGTAAGGCCTAATGAAAAACTGTTTTTT. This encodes CASSVRPNEKLFF.

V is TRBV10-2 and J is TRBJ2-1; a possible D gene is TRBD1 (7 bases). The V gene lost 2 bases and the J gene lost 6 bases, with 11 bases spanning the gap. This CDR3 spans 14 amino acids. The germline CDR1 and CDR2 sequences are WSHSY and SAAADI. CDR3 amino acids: CASSEQGGSNEQFF. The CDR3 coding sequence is TGCGCCAGCAGTGAGCAGGGGGGCAGCAATGAGCAGTTCTTC.

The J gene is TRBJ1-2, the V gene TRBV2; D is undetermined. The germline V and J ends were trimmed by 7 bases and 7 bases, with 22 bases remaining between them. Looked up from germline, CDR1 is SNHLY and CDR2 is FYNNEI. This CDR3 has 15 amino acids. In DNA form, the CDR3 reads TGTGCCAGCACCCCGGACGGAGGGTATCCGACTGGCTACACCTTC. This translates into CASTPDGGYPTGYTF.

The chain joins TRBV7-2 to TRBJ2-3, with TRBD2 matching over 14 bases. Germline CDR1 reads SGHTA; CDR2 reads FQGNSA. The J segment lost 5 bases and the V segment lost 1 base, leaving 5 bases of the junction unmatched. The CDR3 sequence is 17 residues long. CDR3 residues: CASSLGTSGRFGDTQYF. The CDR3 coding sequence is TGTGCCAGCAGCTTAGGGACTAGCGGGAGGTTTGGAGATACGCAGTATTTT.

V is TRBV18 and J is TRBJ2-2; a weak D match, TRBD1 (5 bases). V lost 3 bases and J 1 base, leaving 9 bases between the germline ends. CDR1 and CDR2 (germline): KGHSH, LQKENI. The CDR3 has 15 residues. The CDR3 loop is CASSPGQVNTGELFF. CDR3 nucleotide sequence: TGTGCCAGCTCACCGGGGCAGGTGAACACCGGGGAGCTGTTTTTT.

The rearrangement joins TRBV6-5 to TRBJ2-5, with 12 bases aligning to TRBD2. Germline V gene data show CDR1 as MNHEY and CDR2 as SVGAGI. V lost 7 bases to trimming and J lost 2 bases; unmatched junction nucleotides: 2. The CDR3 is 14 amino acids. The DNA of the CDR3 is TGTGCCAGCAATCTAGCGGGAGGGCAAGAGACCCAGTACTTC. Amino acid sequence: CASNLAGGQETQYF.

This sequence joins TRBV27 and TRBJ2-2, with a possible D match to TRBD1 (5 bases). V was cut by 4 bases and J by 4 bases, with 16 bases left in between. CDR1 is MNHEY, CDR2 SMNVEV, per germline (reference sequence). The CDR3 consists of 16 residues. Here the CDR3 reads CASSSLKGRGTGELFF. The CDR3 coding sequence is TGTGCCAGCAGTTCCCTCAAGGGGCGCGGCACCGGGGAGCTGTTTTTT.

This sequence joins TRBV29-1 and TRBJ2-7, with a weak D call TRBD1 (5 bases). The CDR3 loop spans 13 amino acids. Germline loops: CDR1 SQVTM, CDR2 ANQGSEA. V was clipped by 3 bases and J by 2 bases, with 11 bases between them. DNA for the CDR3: TGCAGCGTTGATGACAGTCCCCCCTACGAGCAGTACTTC. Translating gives CSVDDSPPYEQYF.

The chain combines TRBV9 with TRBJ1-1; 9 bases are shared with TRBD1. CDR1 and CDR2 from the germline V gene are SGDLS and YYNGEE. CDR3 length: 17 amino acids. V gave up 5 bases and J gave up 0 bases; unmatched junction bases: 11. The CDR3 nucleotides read TGTGCCAGCAGTGGATCGGGACAGGGAATCGTGAACACTGAAGCTTTCTTT. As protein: CASSGSGQGIVNTEAFF. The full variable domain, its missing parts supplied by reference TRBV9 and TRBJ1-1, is DSGVTQTPKHLITATGQRVTLRCSPRSGDLSVYWYQQSLDQGLQFLIQYYNGEERAKGNILERFSAQQFPDLHSELNLSSLELGDSALYFCASSGSGQGIVNTEAFFGQGTRLTVV.

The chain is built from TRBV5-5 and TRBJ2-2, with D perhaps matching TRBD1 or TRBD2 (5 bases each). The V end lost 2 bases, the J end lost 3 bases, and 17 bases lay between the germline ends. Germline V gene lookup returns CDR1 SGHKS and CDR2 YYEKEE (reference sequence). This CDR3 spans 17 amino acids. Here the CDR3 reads CASSFTSRDRYTGELFF. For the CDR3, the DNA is TGTGCCAGCAGCTTTACTTCGAGGGACCGGTACACCGGGGAGCTGTTTTTT.

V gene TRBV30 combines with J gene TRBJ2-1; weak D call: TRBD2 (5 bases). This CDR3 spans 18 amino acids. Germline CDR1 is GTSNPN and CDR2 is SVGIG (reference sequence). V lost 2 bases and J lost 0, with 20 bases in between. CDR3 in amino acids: CAWSKRSSGAGSYNEQFF. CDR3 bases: TGTGCCTGGAGTAAAAGGTCTTCGGGTGCGGGCTCCTACAATGAGCAGTTCTTC. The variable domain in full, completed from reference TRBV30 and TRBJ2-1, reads SQTIHQWPATLVQPVGSPLSLECTVEGTSNPNLYWYRQAAGRGLQLLFYSVGIGQISSEVPQNLSASRPQDRQFILSSKKLLLSDSGFYLCAWSKRSSGAGSYNEQFFGPGTRLTVL.

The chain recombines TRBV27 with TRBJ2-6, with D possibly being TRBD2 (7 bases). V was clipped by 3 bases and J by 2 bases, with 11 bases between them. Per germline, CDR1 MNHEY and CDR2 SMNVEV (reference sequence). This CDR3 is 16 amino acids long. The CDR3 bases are TGTGCCAGCAGTTTCTACGGGGGGCCTGGGGCCAACGTCCTGACTTTC. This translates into CASSFYGGPGANVLTF.

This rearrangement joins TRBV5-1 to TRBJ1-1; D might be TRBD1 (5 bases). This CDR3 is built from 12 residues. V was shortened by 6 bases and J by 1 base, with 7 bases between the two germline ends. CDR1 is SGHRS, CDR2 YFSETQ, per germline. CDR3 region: CASNQGNTEAFF. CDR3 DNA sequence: TGCGCCAGCAATCAGGGGAACACTGAAGCTTTCTTT. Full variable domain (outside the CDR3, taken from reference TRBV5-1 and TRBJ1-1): KAGVTQTPRYLIKTRGQQVTLSCSPISGHRSVSWYQQTPGQGLQFLFEYFSETQRNKGNFPGRFSGRQFSNSRSEMNVSTLELGDSALYLCASNQGNTEAFFGQGTRLTVV.

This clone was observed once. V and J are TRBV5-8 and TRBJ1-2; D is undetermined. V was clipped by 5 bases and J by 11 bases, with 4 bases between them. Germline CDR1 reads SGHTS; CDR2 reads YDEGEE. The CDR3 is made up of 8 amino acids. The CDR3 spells CASSYYTF. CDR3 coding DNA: TGTGCCAGCAGTTATTACACCTTC.

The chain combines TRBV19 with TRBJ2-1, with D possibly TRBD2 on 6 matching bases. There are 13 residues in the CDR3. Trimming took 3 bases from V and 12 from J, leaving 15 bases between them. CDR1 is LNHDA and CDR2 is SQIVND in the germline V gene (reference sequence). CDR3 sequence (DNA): TGTGCCAGTAGTATCGGGGGTTATCAGGGGCAGTTCTTC. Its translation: CASSIGGYQGQFF.